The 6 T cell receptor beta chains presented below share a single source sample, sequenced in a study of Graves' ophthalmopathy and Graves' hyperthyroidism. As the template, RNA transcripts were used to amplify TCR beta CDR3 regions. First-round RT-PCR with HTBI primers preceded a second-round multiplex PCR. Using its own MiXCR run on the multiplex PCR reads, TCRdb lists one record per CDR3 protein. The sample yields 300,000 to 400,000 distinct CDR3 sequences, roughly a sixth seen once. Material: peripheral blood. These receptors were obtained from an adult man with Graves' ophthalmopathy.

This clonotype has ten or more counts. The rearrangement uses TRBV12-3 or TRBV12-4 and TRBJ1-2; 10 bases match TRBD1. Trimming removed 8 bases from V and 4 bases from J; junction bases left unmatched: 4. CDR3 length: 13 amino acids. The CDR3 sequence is CASGGQGSYGYTF. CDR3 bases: TGTGCCAGCGGGGGACAGGGGAGCTATGGCTACACCTTC.

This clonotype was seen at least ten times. Here the CDR3 DNA reads TGTGCCAGCAGCCCCAGCTGGGCGGGGGGGACCAATGAGCAGTTCTTC. This sequence encodes CASSPSWAGGTNEQFF. This chain uses TRBV11-2 with TRBJ2-1; TRBD2 matches 9 bases. With V trimmed by 5 bases and J by 6 bases, 11 bases remained unmatched. The CDR3 covers 16 residues. CDR1 SGHAT and CDR2 FQNNGV come from the germline V gene.

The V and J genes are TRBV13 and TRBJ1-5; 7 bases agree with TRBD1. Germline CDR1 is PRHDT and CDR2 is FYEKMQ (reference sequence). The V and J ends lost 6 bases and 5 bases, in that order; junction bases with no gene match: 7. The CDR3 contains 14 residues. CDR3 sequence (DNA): TGTGCCAGCAGTAGTAGGGGGCCGGATCAGCCCCAGCATTTT. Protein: CASSSRGPDQPQHF.

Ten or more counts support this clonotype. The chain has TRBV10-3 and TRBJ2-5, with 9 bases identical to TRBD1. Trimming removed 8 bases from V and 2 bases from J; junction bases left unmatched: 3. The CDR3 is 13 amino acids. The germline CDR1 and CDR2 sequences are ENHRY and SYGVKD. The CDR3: CAIGGQGQETQYF. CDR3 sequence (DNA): TGTGCCATCGGGGGACAGGGTCAAGAGACCCAGTACTTC.

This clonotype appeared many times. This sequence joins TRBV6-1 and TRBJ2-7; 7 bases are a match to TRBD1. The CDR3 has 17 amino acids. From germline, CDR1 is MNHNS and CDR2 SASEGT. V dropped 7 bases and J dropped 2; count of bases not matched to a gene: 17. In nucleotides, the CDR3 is TGTGCCAGCAACCCTATTCCGAGGGGGCCTTACGCCTACGAGCAGTACTTC. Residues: CASNPIPRGPYAYEQYF.

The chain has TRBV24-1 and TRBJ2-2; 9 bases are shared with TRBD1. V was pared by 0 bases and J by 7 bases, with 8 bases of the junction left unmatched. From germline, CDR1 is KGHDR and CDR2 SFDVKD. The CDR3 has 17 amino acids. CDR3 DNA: TGTGCCACCAGTGATTTGTCCTTACAGGGGGCCGGCGGGGAGCTGTTTTTT. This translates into CATSDLSLQGAGGELFF.